These T cell receptor beta chains were read from a single sample in a study of STAT5B mutations in CD4+ large granular lymphocyte leukemia. The table came from immunoSEQ multiplex PCR; TCRdb's copy has only in-frame clones and leaves some out. Among about 35,000 clones listed, 65% to 80% were seen once. The sequenced material came from CD4+ T cells from blood buffy coats. The source of these receptors is a human donor in good health. The CDR3 runs from the conserved cysteine through the conserved F or W. Fields, in order: J gene, clone size, CDR3 length, V gene, D gene, CDR3 DNA, CDR3 protein. D genes are given only for firm matches. Size values are once, few and many counts, or a class for expanded clones, and some rows have none.

TRBJ1-2 - 15 TRBV5-1 - TGCGCCAGCAGCTTGGTCGCGCAGGGAGAACGCGGCTACACCTTC CASSLVAQGERGYTF
TRBJ2-7 - 13 TRBV18 - TGTGCCAGCTCACCATTAGACCACTACGAGCAGTACTTC CASSPLDHYEQYF
TRBJ1-4 - 15 TRBV9 TRBD1 TGTGCCAGCAGCCCCGACAGGGGTGGAAATGAAAAACTGTTTTTT CASSPDRGGNEKLFF
TRBJ1-1 - 13 TRBV2 - TGTGCCAGCAGTAAGGGGGGGAACACTGAAGCTTTCTTT CASSKGGNTEAFF
TRBJ2-1 - 15 TRBV7-9 - TGTGCCAGCAGCTCCCGGACTGGGTTAGACAATGAGCAGTTCTTC CASSSRTGLDNEQFF
TRBJ2-7 - 16 TRBV5-5 - TGTGCCAGCAGCTTGGCCCTAGGGCCCGCGGCATACGAGCAGTACTTC CASSLALGPAAYEQYF
TRBJ1-2 - 12 TRBV11-2 - TGTGCCAGCAGCTGGGAGGGGAGTGGCTACACCTTC CASSWEGSGYTF
TRBJ1-4 - 13 TRBV11-2 - TGTGCCAGCAGCTTATTTCAGGGGGAAAAACTGTTTTTT CASSLFQGEKLFF
TRBJ1-1 - 15 TRBV4-1 - TGCGCCAGCAGCCAACCCGGTGGCACGAACACTGAAGCTTTCTTT CASSQPGGTNTEAFF
TRBJ2-7 - 16 TRBV6-6 TRBD2 TGTGCCAGCAGTTATTCCGGGACTAGCGGGAGTTCCGAGCAGTACTTC CASSYSGTSGSSEQYF
TRBJ2-3 - 14 TRBV29-1 TRBD1 TGCAGCGGCAGGGGACAGTCGGCCGCAGATACGCAGTATTTT CSGRGQSAADTQYF
TRBJ1-2 - 15 TRBV11-2 - TGTGCCAGCAGCCCGATGGACAAAAATAACTATGGCTACACCTTC CASSPMDKNNYGYTF
TRBJ2-7 once 15 TRBV10-3 TRBD2 TGTGCCATCAGCCGGACTAGCGGTGTACACTACGAGCAGTACTTC CAISRTSGVHYEQYF
TRBJ2-7 - 14 TRBV5-6 TRBD1 TGTGCCAGCAGCTTAGCAGGACAGGGGGCTGAGCAGTACTTC CASSLAGQGAEQYF
TRBJ2-7 - 15 TRBV5-1 - TGCGCCAGCAGCGCGTTCAGGGGCTTGGGGGACGAGCAGTACTTC CASSAFRGLGDEQYF
TRBJ2-1 - 18 TRBV4-2 TRBD1 TGTGCCAGCAGCCAAGACCCCCCGGGACAGGGAACCTACAATGAGCAGTTCTTC CASSQDPPGQGTYNEQFF
TRBJ2-2 - 12 TRBV6-5 - TGTGCCAGCAGTAAGATTACCGGGGAGCTGTTTTTT CASSKITGELFF
TRBJ1-1 - 14 TRBV6-5 TRBD1 TGTGCCAGCAGTTACTCGACAGGGAGCACTGAAGCTTTCTTT CASSYSTGSTEAFF
TRBJ1-1 - 14 TRBV29-1 TRBD1 TGCAGCGTAATTGGGACAGGGAGGATCACTGAAGCTTTCTTT CSVIGTGRITEAFF
TRBJ2-3 - 14 TRBV5-6 - TGTGCCAGCAGCTTCAGCTCGGGGGTAGATACGCAGTATTTT CASSFSSGVDTQYF
TRBJ1-5 - 15 TRBV6-1 - TGTGCCAGCAGTGAAGCAGGAGGGGGTCATCAGCCCCAGCATTTT CASSEAGGGHQPQHF
TRBJ1-4 - 14 TRBV15 - TGTGCCACCAGCAGAGAGCAAGGGAGAGAAAAACTGTTTTTT CATSREQGREKLFF
TRBJ1-6 few 13 TRBV4-1 - TGCGCCAGCAGCCAAGATTTGGGGTTCGCCCTCCACTTT CASSQDLGFALHF
TRBJ1-1 few 13 TRBV6-5 - TGTGCCAGCAGGGGGGGGCCGCACACTGAAGCTTTCTTT CASRGGPHTEAFF
TRBJ2-7 few 16 TRBV6-1 TRBD2 TGTGCCAGCAGTGATCTGGCGGGAGGGATACCCTACGAGCAGTACTTC CASSDLAGGIPYEQYF
TRBJ2-2 - 16 TRBV5-4 - TGTGCCAGCAGCCGCCTCGCGGGGACGGACACCGGGGAGCTGTTTTTT CASSRLAGTDTGELFF
TRBJ1-2 - 13 TRBV6-6 TRBD1 TGTGCCAGCAGTTCACAGGGGACTCATGGCTACACCTTC CASSSQGTHGYTF
TRBJ2-3 - 16 TRBV5-4 - TGTGCCAGCAGTGCACTCAGACAGGGTGGAGGGGATACGCAGTATTTT CASSALRQGGGDTQYF
TRBJ2-7 - 15 TRBV10-2 TRBD2 TGCGCCAGCAGGGCTACTAGCGGGGGGCTTTGGGAGCAGTACTTC CASRATSGGLWEQYF
TRBJ1-2 once 13 TRBV19 - TGTGCCAGTAAGGAGAACGGGCCGTATGGCTACACCTTC CASKENGPYGYTF
TRBJ2-7 - 12 TRBV27 - TGTGCCAGCAGTTTTAGGAAAGGCGAGCAGTACTTC CASSFRKGEQYF
TRBJ1-1 - 10 TRBV20-1 - TGCAGTGCTATGGAGGTTGAAGCTTTCTTT CSAMEVEAFF
TRBJ1-4 - 17 TRBV27 TRBD1 TGTGCCAACTCCGGAGGGACAGGGCCCACAACTAATGAAAAACTGTTTTTT CANSGGTGPTTNEKLFF
TRBJ2-1 - 14 TRBV2 - TGTGCCAGCAGTGCTGGCACCTCCCGCGATGAGCAGTTCTTC CASSAGTSRDEQFF
TRBJ1-4 - 19 TRBV11-2 TRBD1 TGTGCCAGCAGCTTAAGCGGGACAGATCTACTCGGGGCTAATGAAAAACTGTTTTTT CASSLSGTDLLGANEKLFF
TRBJ2-1 - 14 TRBV14 TRBD2 TGTGCCAGCAGACCGACTAGCGGGAGATATGAGCAGTTCTTC CASRPTSGRYEQFF
TRBJ1-1 - 16 TRBV5-6 - TGTGCCAGCAGCTTGGATCTACGGGGGCGCGACACTGAAGCTTTCTTT CASSLDLRGRDTEAFF
TRBJ1-1 - 17 TRBV18 - TGTGCCAGCTCACCAGGGGCCGGGGTCTCTCGGAACACTGAAGCTTTCTTT CASSPGAGVSRNTEAFF
TRBJ2-1 - 12 TRBV6-1 - TGTGCCAGCAGTGGAACAGTATCCGAGCAGTTCTTC CASSGTVSEQFF
TRBJ1-4 few 14 TRBV6-5 - TGTGCCAGCAGTCCCCGAGGGGGGGATGAAAAACTGTTTTTT CASSPRGGDEKLFF
TRBJ1-6 - 14 TRBV6-5 TRBD1 TGTGCCAGCAGTTACCGGGCAGGGGGTTCACCCCTCCACTTT CASSYRAGGSPLHF
TRBJ2-1 few 18 TRBV7-8 TRBD2 TGTGCCAGCAGCTTACTTCCAGCGGGGAGTCCCTTTTACAATGAGCAGTTCTTC CASSLLPAGSPFYNEQFF
TRBJ2-6 - 14 TRBV18 - TGTGCCAGCTCACCCTCGTCTGGGGCCAACGTCCTGACTTTC CASSPSSGANVLTF
TRBJ2-7 - 11 TRBV7-9 - TGTGCCAGCAGCTTATCTTCCGAGCAGTACTTC CASSLSSEQYF
TRBJ2-3 - 13 TRBV7-2 - TGTGCCAGCAGCTTCTCGGTCACAGATACGCAGTATTTT CASSFSVTDTQYF
TRBJ2-7 - 16 TRBV7-2 TRBD2 TGTGCCAGCAGCTTAAACCTTAAGCGGGACTCCTACGAGCAGTACTTC CASSLNLKRDSYEQYF
TRBJ2-1 - 17 TRBV6-1 TRBD1 TGTGCCAGCAGTGCTATACTACAGGGGAGCTCCTACAATGAGCAGTTCTTC CASSAILQGSSYNEQFF
TRBJ2-5 - 13 TRBV30 TRBD2 TGTGCCTGGAGTTCGGGGGGAGGGAAGACCCAGTACTTC CAWSSGGGKTQYF
TRBJ2-3 - 15 TRBV6-1 TRBD2 TGTGCCAGCAGGAAGGGTCGGGGGGGCCTAGATACGCAGTATTTT CASRKGRGGLDTQYF
TRBJ1-6 - 17 TRBV7-9 - TGTGCCAGCAGCTTAGCGATCGGGGGCGTCGGGAATTCACCCCTCCACTTT CASSLAIGGVGNSPLHF
TRBJ1-1 - 14 TRBV6-4 - TGTGCCAGCAGTGAGGAGGGAATGAACACTGAAGCTTTCTTT CASSEEGMNTEAFF
TRBJ2-1 - 16 TRBV9 TRBD2 TGTGCCAGCAGCGTAGTTGTGGGGGGGAGGGCAAATGAGCAGTTCTTC CASSVVVGGRANEQFF